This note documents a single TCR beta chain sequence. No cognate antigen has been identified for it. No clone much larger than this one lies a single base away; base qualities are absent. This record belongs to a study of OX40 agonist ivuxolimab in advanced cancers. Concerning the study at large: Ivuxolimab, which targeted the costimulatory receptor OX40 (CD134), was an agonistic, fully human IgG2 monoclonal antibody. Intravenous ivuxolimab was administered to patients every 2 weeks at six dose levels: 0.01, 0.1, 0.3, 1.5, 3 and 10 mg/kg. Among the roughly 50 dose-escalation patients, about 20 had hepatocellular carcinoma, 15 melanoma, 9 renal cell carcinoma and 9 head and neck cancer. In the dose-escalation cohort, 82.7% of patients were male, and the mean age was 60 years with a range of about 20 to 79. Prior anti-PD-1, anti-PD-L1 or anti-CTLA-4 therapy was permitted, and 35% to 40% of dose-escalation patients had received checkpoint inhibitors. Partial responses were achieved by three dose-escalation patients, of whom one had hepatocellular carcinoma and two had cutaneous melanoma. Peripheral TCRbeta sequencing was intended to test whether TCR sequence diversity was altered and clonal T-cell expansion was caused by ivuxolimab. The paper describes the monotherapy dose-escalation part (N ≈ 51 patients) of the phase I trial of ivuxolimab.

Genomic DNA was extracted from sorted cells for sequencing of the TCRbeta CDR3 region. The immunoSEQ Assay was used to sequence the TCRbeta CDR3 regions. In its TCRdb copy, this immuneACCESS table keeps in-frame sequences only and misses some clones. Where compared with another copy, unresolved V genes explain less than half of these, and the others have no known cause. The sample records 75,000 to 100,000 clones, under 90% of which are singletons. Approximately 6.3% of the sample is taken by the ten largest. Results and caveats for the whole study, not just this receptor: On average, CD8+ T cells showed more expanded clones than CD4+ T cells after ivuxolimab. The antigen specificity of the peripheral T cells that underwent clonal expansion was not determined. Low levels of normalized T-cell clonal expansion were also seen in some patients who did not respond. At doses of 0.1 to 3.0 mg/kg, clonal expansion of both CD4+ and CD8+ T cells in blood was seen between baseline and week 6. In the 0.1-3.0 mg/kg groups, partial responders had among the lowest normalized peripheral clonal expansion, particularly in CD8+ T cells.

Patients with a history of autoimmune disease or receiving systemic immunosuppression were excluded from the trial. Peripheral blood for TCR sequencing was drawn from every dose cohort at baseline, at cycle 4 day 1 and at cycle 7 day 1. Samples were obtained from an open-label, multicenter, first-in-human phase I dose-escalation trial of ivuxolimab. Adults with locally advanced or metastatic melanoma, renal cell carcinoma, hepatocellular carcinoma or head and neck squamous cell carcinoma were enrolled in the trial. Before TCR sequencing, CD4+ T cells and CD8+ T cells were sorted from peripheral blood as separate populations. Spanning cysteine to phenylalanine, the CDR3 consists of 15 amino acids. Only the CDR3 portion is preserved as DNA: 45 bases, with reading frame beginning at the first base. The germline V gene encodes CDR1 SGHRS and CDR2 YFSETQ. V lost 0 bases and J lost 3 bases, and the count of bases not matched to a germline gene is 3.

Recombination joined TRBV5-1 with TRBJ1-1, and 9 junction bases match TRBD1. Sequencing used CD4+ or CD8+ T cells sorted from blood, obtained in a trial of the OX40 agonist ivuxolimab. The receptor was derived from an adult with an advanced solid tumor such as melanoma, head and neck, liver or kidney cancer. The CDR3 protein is CASSLAGQGHTEAFF. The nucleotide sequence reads TGCGCCAGCAGCTTGGCGGGACAGGGCCACACTGAAGCTTTCTTT.